The rows below give T cell receptor beta chains drawn from one sample of a study of CD8 T cells in ankylosing spondylitis. One entry per CDR3 protein results from TCRdb running MiXCR on the 5' RACE reads. Of roughly 180,000 distinct CDR3 sequences in the sample, around 13% were seen once. The sequenced sample consisted of blood, either unsorted or a sorted T cell fraction (not recorded which). The receptor set was obtained from a male donor with ankylosing spondylitis or in good health (not recorded which). Both conserved end residues are part of each CDR3.

J gene,V gene,CDR3 protein
TRBJ2-5,TRBV11-1,CASSLAKGGSGRHRETQYF
TRBJ2-7,TRBV6-1,CASRQRWAGGSYEQYF
TRBJ2-2,TRBV3-1,CASSPSTGELFF
TRBJ2-6,TRBV27,CASSPTSGANVLTF
TRBJ1-2,TRBV2,CASSDSGALGGYTF
TRBJ2-1,TRBV11-2,CASSLDGLSGVANEQFF
TRBJ1-2,TRBV20-1,CSANWEDGYTF
TRBJ2-7,TRBV19,CASSIGSSGPYEQYF
TRBJ2-1,TRBV5-1,CASSLVTDNEQFF
TRBJ2-2,TRBV14,CASSHYDRGALNTGELFF
TRBJ2-1,TRBV6-5,CASKSSYNEQFF
TRBJ1-1,TRBV5-1,CASTLGQGYTEAFF
TRBJ1-2,TRBV27,CASSSSHSDGLGGYTF
TRBJ1-1,TRBV20-1,CSARDRATEAFF
TRBJ2-1,TRBV12-3/TRBV12-4,CASSPLAADEQFF